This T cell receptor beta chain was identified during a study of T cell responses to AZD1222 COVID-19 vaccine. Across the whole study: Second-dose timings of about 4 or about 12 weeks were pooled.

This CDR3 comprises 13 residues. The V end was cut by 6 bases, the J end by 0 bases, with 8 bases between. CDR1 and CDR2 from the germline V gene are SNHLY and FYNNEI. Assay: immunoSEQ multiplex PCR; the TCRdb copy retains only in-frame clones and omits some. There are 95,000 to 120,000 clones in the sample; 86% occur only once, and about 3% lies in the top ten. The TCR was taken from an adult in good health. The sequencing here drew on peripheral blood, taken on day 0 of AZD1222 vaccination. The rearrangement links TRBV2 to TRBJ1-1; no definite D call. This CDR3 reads CASSASLNTEAFF. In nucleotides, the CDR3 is TGTGCCAGCAGCGCATCGTTGAACACTGAAGCTTTCTTT.